This is a list of T cell receptor beta chains from one sample in a study of blood T cell repertoires in COVID-19. Libraries were prepared by immunoSEQ multiplex PCR; TCRdb keeps only in-frame clonotypes and omits some of them. The top ten hold approximately 4.9% of the sample, which has about 220,000 clones, roughly four fifths seen once. The sequencing sample was made of PBMCs or T cells enriched from blood (not recorded which). Receptors originate from a woman aged 45-60 years who had been exposed to COVID-19. The CDR3 runs from the conserved cysteine through the conserved F or W. D genes are given only for firm matches. Expanded clones are given a class, and other clones once, few, many or no size at all.

>NA|TRBV3-1/TRBV3-2|NA|TRBJ2-2
TGTGCCAGCAGCCCCGGGAACACCGGGGAGCTGTTTTTT
CASSPGNTGELFF
>once|TRBV5-4|TRBD1|TRBJ1-4
TGTGCCAGCAGCGCGCCGGGACAGGGCAATGAAAAACTGTTTTTT
CASSAPGQGNEKLFF
>NA|TRBV11-3|NA|TRBJ2-7
TGTGCCAGCAGCAAAGGGGGTTCCTACGAGCAGTACTTC
CASSKGGSYEQYF
>once|TRBV19|NA|TRBJ1-1
TGTGCCAGTAGTACCCTCTCCCTATGGGGTAGGGGCACTGAAGCTTTCTTT
CASSTLSLWGRGTEAFF
>NA|TRBV9|TRBD1|TRBJ1-5
TGTGCCAGCTCCCAGGGGGAGAGCAATCAGCCCCAGCATTTT
CASSQGESNQPQHF
>once|TRBV19|TRBD1|TRBJ1-4
TGTGCCAGTAGTAAACTCTGGACAGGGGAGGATGAAAAACTGTTTTTT
CASSKLWTGEDEKLFF
>NA|TRBV7-3|NA|TRBJ2-5
TGTGCCAGCAGCTTATCGAGGGCGGGGAAGGAGACCCAGTACTTC
CASSLSRAGKETQYF
>NA|TRBV6-5|TRBD2|TRBJ2-7
TGTGCCAGTGGCCTAGCGGGGGATCGGTACGAGCAGTACTTC
CASGLAGDRYEQYF
>once|TRBV3-1/TRBV3-2|TRBD1|TRBJ1-3
TGTGCCAGCAGCCGACAGGGCTTGGGAGGAAACACCATATATTTT
CASSRQGLGGNTIYF
>NA|TRBV25-1|NA|TRBJ1-1
TGTGCCAGCAGTGAATTCGGGGGAAGTGAAGCTTTCTTT
CASSEFGGSEAFF
>NA|TRBV28|TRBD1|TRBJ2-7
TGTGCCAGCAGGGACAGGGGACCCTACGAGCAGTACTTC
CASRDRGPYEQYF
>NA|TRBV14|NA|TRBJ1-2
TGTGCCAGCAGCCCACAATATTCGAATGGCTACACCTTC
CASSPQYSNGYTF
>NA|TRBV30|TRBD1|TRBJ1-6
TGTGCCTGTTGGACAGGCCTTAATTCACCCCTCCACTTT
CACWTGLNSPLHF
>once|TRBV12-3/TRBV12-4|NA|TRBJ1-2
TGTGCCAGCAGTCCCTCTACTAACTATGGCTACACCTTC
CASSPSTNYGYTF
>NA|TRBV28|NA|TRBJ1-2
TGTGCCTCCCGACCCCCAGGGCCCGGAGACTATGGCTACACCTTC
CASRPPGPGDYGYTF
>few|TRBV7-9|NA|TRBJ2-5
TGTGCCAGCAGCTTAGAGTCGGGGACCCAGTACTTC
CASSLESGTQYF
>NA|TRBV30|TRBD1|TRBJ1-6
TGTGCCTGGAGTGTACGGACCGGGACAGGGGAAGGTTCACCCCTCCACTTT
CAWSVRTGTGEGSPLHF
>NA|TRBV7-7|NA|TRBJ2-3
TGTGCCAGCAGCTTAGGAGCTGGAGATACGCAGTATTTT
CASSLGAGDTQYF
>NA|TRBV19|TRBD1|TRBJ1-2
TGTGCCAGTAGTCGGGGACAGGTGAACTATGGCTACACCTTC
CASSRGQVNYGYTF
>NA|TRBV29-1|TRBD2|TRBJ2-5
TGCAGCGTTCCGCGGGGGGCCTTAGCCGAGACCCAGTACTTC
CSVPRGALAETQYF
>NA|TRBV4-1|NA|TRBJ1-2
TGCGCCAGCAGCCAAAACTTGCGGGCGAACTATGGCTACACCTTC
CASSQNLRANYGYTF
>NA|TRBV7-3|NA|TRBJ1-1
TGTGCCAGCAGCTTAATGCGGGGTAGCACTGAAGCTTTCTTT
CASSLMRGSTEAFF
>NA|TRBV7-2|TRBD2|TRBJ2-3
TGTGCCAGCAGCTTAGCACTAGCGGGGGGTATGGATACGCAGTATTTT
CASSLALAGGMDTQYF
>NA|TRBV3-1/TRBV3-2|NA|TRBJ1-5
TGTGCCAGCAGCCAAGATTCGCAGCCCCAGCATTTT
CASSQDSQPQHF
>once|TRBV6-5|NA|TRBJ1-2
TGTGCCAGCAGTTATGGGGCTGGGTACTATGGCTACACCTTC
CASSYGAGYYGYTF
>few|TRBV7-9|NA|TRBJ2-7
TGTGCCAGCAGCTCCGGACAGCAGCCCTACGAGCAGTACTTC
CASSSGQQPYEQYF
>NA|TRBV24-1|NA|TRBJ1-5
TGTGCCACCAGTGACCCTGGACACGGCGTTGGTCAGCCCCAGCATTTT
CATSDPGHGVGQPQHF
>NA|TRBV5-1|NA|TRBJ1-1
TGCGCCAGCAGCACCGGGACATCGAACACTGAAGCTTTCTTT
CASSTGTSNTEAFF
>NA|TRBV6-4|TRBD2|TRBJ2-1
TGTGCCAGCAGTGACCGGCCTAGCGGGGGGGTTGACGAGCAGTTCTTC
CASSDRPSGGVDEQFF
>once|TRBV6-5|NA|TRBJ1-1
TGTGCCAGCAGTTTCAAGGTCGGGATCACTGAAGCTTTCTTT
CASSFKVGITEAFF
>NA|TRBV7-9|TRBD1|TRBJ1-2
TGTGCCAGCAGCTTAGCGGGGGACAGATTTGGTGGCTACACCTTC
CASSLAGDRFGGYTF
>NA|TRBV5-1|NA|TRBJ1-1
TGCGCCAGCAGCTTCGGGGGCACTGAAGCTTTCTTT
CASSFGGTEAFF
>NA|TRBV4-1|NA|TRBJ2-1
TGCGCCAGCAGCCAAGTGTACAGGGAGAATGAGCAGTTCTTC
CASSQVYRENEQFF
>NA|TRBV11-2|TRBD1|TRBJ2-7
TGTGCCAGCAGCAACCGGGACAGGGGTCCTAAGTCCTACGAGCAGTACTTC
CASSNRDRGPKSYEQYF
>NA|TRBV20-1|NA|TRBJ1-1
TGCAGTGCTATGTATACTGAAGCTTTCTTT
CSAMYTEAFF
>NA|TRBV6-2/TRBV6-3|NA|TRBJ2-2
TGTGCCAGCAGTTACGAGCAGGGAAGGGACACCGGGGAGCTGTTTTTT
CASSYEQGRDTGELFF
>NA|TRBV19|NA|TRBJ1-1
TGTGCCAGTAGGGGCCAGAATACTGAAGCTTTCTTT
CASRGQNTEAFF
>NA|TRBV6-1|NA|TRBJ2-7
TGTGCCAGCAGTGCAGCAGAGTCCTACGAGCAGTACTTC
CASSAAESYEQYF
>once|TRBV5-5|NA|TRBJ1-5
TGTGCCAGCAGCTTGGCTTCCCGTCTTAATCAGCCCCAGCATTTT
CASSLASRLNQPQHF
>NA|TRBV5-8|NA|TRBJ1-2
TGTGCCAGCAGCTTGGTGCAGGGAAGGGTGGCTAACTATGGCTACACCTTC
CASSLVQGRVANYGYTF
>NA|TRBV7-9|NA|TRBJ2-1
TGTGCCAGCAGCTTAGAATCTAGACGGCAGTTCTTC
CASSLESRRQFF
>NA|TRBV13|NA|TRBJ1-3
TGTGCCAGCAGCTCGGGAGTAGTGGGAAACACCATATATTTT
CASSSGVVGNTIYF
>NA|TRBV5-1|TRBD1|TRBJ1-4
TGCGCCAGCAGCTTGTGGCAGGGGGAAAATGAAAAACTGTTTTTT
CASSLWQGENEKLFF
>NA|TRBV19|TRBD1|TRBJ1-1
TGTGCCAGTAGTATCACAGGGGGTTTCATGAACACTGAAGCTTTCTTT
CASSITGGFMNTEAFF
>NA|TRBV20-1|NA|TRBJ2-7
TGCAGTGCTAGTCGCCGTGGACTTTCTTTCTCCTACGAGCAGTACTTC
CSASRRGLSFSYEQYF
>NA|TRBV29-1|NA|TRBJ2-7
TGCAGCGTTGAAGCCCCGGGGGAGCAGTACTTC
CSVEAPGEQYF
>NA|TRBV2|NA|TRBJ1-2
TGTGCCAGCCGCCGGGGGGGGTCTTTATATGGCTACACCTTC
CASRRGGSLYGYTF
>NA|TRBV6-5|NA|TRBJ2-7
TGTGCCAGCAGCAAGAGAGGTGACTACGAGCAGTACTTC
CASSKRGDYEQYF
>NA|TRBV2|NA|TRBJ1-4
TGTGCCAGCATCCAGGCGGAAAAACTGTTTTTT
CASIQAEKLFF